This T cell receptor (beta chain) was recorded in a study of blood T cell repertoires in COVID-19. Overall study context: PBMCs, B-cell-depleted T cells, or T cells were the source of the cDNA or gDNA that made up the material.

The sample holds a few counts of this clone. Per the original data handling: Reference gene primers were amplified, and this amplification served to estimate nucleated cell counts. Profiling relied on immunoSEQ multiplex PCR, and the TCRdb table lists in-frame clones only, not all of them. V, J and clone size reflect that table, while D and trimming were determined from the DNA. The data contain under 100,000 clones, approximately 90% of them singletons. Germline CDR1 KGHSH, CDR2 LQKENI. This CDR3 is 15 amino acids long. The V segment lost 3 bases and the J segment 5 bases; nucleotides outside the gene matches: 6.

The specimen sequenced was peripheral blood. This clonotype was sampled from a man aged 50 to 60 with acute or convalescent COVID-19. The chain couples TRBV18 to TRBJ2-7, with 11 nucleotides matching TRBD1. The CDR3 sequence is CASSPDRGLLHEQYF. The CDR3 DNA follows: TGTGCCAGCTCACCGGACAGGGGGCTTTTACACGAGCAGTACTTC.